Here is one T cell receptor (beta chain) with its context. As yet, its antigen is unknown. Clones were sequenced by immunoSEQ multiplex PCR, and TCRdb holds only the in-frame ones, with some missing. This table has over 20,000 clones, roughly 88% appearing once. V was shortened by 4 bases and J by 9 bases, with 13 bases between the two germline ends. The CDR3 has 13 residues. Germline CDR1 reads MNHEY; CDR2 reads SVGAGI. Sorted T cells were CFSE-labeled and cultured 5 days with allogeneic regulatory or mature dendritic cells at 1:10. The source of the sample is a study of regulatory dendritic cells for organ transplantation. Whole-study context: Regulatory dendritic cells came from monocytes given vitamin D3 and IL-10. Day 6 dendritic cell cultures were stimulated with LPS. Study-wide points: Memory CD8+ clonal expansion seemed more limited with regulatory than mature dendritic cells. Naive CD4+ and CD8+ repertoires were highly diverse; memory CD8+ was most oligoclonal.

The source is a human donor in good health. The sample comprised naive CD4+ T cells from blood cultured with regulatory dendritic cells. Stated subset: CD45RA+ naive T cells. The chain is built from TRBV6-5 and TRBJ2-1; D tentatively reads TRBD1 or TRBD2 (5 bases each). The CDR3 here is CASSLGSGLEQFF. CDR3 coding DNA: TGTGCCAGCAGTTTGGGGTCGGGGCTTGAGCAGTTCTTC.